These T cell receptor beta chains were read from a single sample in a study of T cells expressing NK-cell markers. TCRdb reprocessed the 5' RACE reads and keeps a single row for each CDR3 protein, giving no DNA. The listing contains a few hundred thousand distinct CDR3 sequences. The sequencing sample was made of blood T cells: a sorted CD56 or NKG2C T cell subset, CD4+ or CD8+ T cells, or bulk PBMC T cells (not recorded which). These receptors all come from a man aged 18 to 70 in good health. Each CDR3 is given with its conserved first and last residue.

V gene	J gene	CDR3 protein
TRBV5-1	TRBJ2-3	CASSLVAGSDTQYF
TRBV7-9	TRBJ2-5	CASSYRDPGGETQYF
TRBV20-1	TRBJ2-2	CSARVQPGRGELFF
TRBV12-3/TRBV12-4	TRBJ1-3	CASSLAGGHGNTIYF
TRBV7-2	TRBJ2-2	CASRGSRPGELFF
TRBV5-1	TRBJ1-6	CASSLEGQTNSPLHF
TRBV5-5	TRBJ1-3	CASSLKDRGYSGNTIYF
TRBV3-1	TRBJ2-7	CASSQTSSDRSSYEQYF
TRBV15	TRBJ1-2	CATSRDGTGKGFRDGYTF
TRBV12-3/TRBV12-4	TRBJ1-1	CASTRFGVRGTEAFF
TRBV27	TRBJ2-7	CASSLLGRDKTYEQYF
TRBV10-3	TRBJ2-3	CAISSRGTPDTQYF
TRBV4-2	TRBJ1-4	CASSQGIGDRNEKLFF
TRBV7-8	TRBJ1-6	CASSSRTPSPLHF
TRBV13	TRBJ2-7	CASSDPAQGIEQYF
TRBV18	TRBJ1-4	CASSPPAGSEKLFF
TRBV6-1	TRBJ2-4	CASSELAGGPLNQYF
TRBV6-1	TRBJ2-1	CASSEALDSYNEQFF
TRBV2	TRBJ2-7	CARGVGHEQYF
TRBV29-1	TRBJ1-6	CSAREGPNSPLHF
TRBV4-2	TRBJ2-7	CASSQTGQSSYEQYF
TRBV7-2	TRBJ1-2	CASSPDLNRVYGYTF
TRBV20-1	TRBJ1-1	CSARMYRAGGTEAFF
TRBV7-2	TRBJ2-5	CASSQGTGGETQYF
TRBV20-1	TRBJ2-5	CSAPGGASETQYF
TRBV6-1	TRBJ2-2	CASSEGGFDTGELFF
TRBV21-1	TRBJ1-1	CASSERGMNTEAFF
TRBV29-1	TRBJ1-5	CSVEESGQPQHF
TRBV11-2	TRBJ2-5	CASSSSGTPPGETQYF
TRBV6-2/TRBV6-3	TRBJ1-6	CASSGTDLTYNSPLHF
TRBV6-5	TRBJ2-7	CASSIRGGLRYEQYF
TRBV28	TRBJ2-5	CASSPLGGGLQETQYF
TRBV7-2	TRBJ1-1	CASSSTRHEAFF
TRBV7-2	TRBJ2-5	CASRESSDQETQYF
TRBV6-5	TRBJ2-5	CASRRLETQYF
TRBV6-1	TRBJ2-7	CASRIGAWSYEQYF